The 26 T cell receptor beta chains below were found in one sample sequenced in a study of blood T cell repertoires in COVID-19. The protocol was immunoSEQ multiplex PCR, while the TCRdb copy is restricted to in-frame clones and leaves out a portion. The sample shows around 130,000 clones, roughly 86% of them seen only once. The sequenced sample was peripheral blood. The receptors originated from a human donor in a cohort sampled during active COVID-19.

This chain connects TRBV6-4 to TRBJ2-7; perhaps TRBD2 as D (5 bases). CDR1 is MRHNA, CDR2 SNTAGT, per germline. V lost 8 bases and J 2 bases, leaving 22 bases between the germline ends. The CDR3 is made up of 16 amino acids. Written as DNA, the CDR3 is TGTGCCAGCCCCCGAAAAGATGGCGGGCAGCCCTACGAGCAGTACTTC. It codes for CASPRKDGGQPYEQYF.

V usage is TRBV19 and J usage is TRBJ2-7; 10 bases are shared with TRBD1. Trimming removed 5 bases from V and 3 bases from J; junction bases left unmatched: 7. The CDR3 extends over 15 amino acids. The germline CDR1 and CDR2 sequences are LNHDA and SQIVND (reference sequence). CDR3 coding DNA: TGTGCCAGTAGTCTGGACAGGGGGGACCTCTACGAGCAGTACTTC. Translation: CASSLDRGDLYEQYF.

This chain joins TRBV30 and TRBJ1-2; D is possibly TRBD1 (6 bases). Trimming removed 0 bases at V and 8 bases at J, with 13 bases between. The CDR3 runs to 13 residues. Germline-derived CDR1 and CDR2 are GTSNPN and SVGIG (reference sequence). The CDR3 nucleotides are TGTGCCTGGAGTGTACCCCCCAGGGGCGGCTACACCTTC. Its protein product is CAWSVPPRGGYTF.

The V and J genes are TRBV6-5 and TRBJ1-5; a possible D gene is TRBD1 (6 bases). The CDR3 runs 15 residues. Trimming shortened V by 7 bases and J by 4 bases, and 17 bases separated the two germline ends. Germline CDR1 and CDR2: MNHEY and SVGAGI. The CDR3 DNA reads TGTGCCAGCATCCCTTCGCAGGGGTTTAATCAGCCCCAGCATTTT. It yields the protein CASIPSQGFNQPQHF.

V usage is TRBV18 and J usage is TRBJ2-4; the D gene is possibly TRBD1 (7 bases). This CDR3 spans 12 amino acids. Per germline, CDR1 KGHSH and CDR2 LQKENI. V was cut by 5 bases and J by 8 bases, with 10 bases left in between. This chain's CDR3 is CASSAGTDIQYF. CDR3 sequence (DNA): TGTGCCAGCTCAGCGGGGACAGACATTCAGTACTTC.

The chain couples TRBV14 to TRBJ2-5; D is perhaps TRBD2 (6 bases). The germline V gene has CDR1 SGHDN and CDR2 FVKESK. This CDR3 is 17 amino acids long. Trimming removed 2 bases at V and 2 bases at J, with 18 bases between. The CDR3 DNA follows: TGTGCCAGCAGCCAACGACCTCTAGCGCCTCTTCAAGAGACCCAGTACTTC. Translated: CASSQRPLAPLQETQYF.

The J gene is TRBJ1-5, the V gene TRBV27; weak D call: TRBD1 (6 bases). The V end lost 3 bases, the J end lost 9 bases, and 15 bases lay between the germline ends. There are 14 residues in the CDR3. Germline loops: CDR1 MNHEY, CDR2 SMNVEV (reference sequence). Here the CDR3 DNA reads TGTGCCAGCAGTTTCATAGGGGGTGGTCGGCCCCAGCATTTT. This encodes CASSFIGGGRPQHF.

This sequence joins TRBV30 and TRBJ1-1; D perhaps matches TRBD1 (6 bases). This CDR3 has 14 residues. In germline, CDR1 is GTSNPN, CDR2 SVGIG (reference sequence). Trimming cost V 4 bases and J 4 bases, with 16 bases left between them. The CDR3 loop reads CAWNRQGSFTEAFF. DNA for the CDR3: TGTGCCTGGAACCGTCAGGGGTCATTCACTGAAGCTTTCTTT.

This clone was observed a few times. The chain couples TRBV7-6 to TRBJ2-5; 11 bases align to TRBD2. Germline V gene sequence: CDR1 SGHVS, CDR2 FNYEAQ. The CDR3 spans 15 residues. V trimming: 5 bases; J trimming: 0 bases; junction bases outside the gene matches: 2. This CDR3 is CASSPTSGDQETQYF. The CDR3 nucleotides are TGTGCCAGCAGCCCGACTAGCGGGGACCAAGAGACCCAGTACTTC.

A single count supports this clone. The V call is TRBV5-1, the J call TRBJ1-5; TRBD1 agrees at 9 bases. Germline V lookup: CDR1 SGHRS, CDR2 YFSETQ. J gave up 3 bases and V 0 bases, and 1 base lay outside the gene matches. The CDR3 is 15 residues long. The CDR3 loop is CASSLGTGVNQPQHF. In DNA, the CDR3 is TGCGCCAGCAGCTTGGGGACAGGGGTCAATCAGCCCCAGCATTTT.

The rearrangement joins TRBV5-6 to TRBJ1-5, with D unclear. The length of the CDR3 is 15 residues. The germline V gene encodes CDR1 SGHDT and CDR2 YYEEEE. Trimming removed 4 bases at V and 1 base at J, with 12 bases between. This chain's CDR3 is CASSLGGFSNQPQHF. In nucleotides, the CDR3 is TGTGCCAGCAGCCTGGGCGGTTTCAGCAATCAGCCCCAGCATTTT.

This rearrangement joins TRBV2 to TRBJ1-1; the match to TRBD1 covers 7 bases. This CDR3 region has 13 residues. With 7 bases clipped from V and 3 bases from J, the junction kept 5 bases outside the gene matches. Germline lookup yields CDR1 SNHLY and CDR2 FYNNEI. DNA of the CDR3: TGTGCCAGCATAAGACAGGGCTACACTGAAGCTTTCTTT. It yields the protein CASIRQGYTEAFF.

This sequence joins TRBV5-1 and TRBJ2-5; no definite D call. V lost 4 bases and J 5 bases, leaving 12 bases between the germline ends. Germline CDR1 reads SGHRS; CDR2 reads YFSETQ. The CDR3 totals 13 residues. CDR3 loop: CASSLPSRETQYF. CDR3 coding DNA: TGCGCCAGCAGCCTACCATCCCGTGAGACCCAGTACTTC.

The J gene is TRBJ2-5, the V gene TRBV7-9; TRBD2 matches at 15 bases. The CDR3 length is 18 residues. Germline V gene data show CDR1 as SEHNR and CDR2 as FQNEAQ (reference sequence). The trim removed 9 bases at V and 0 bases at J, leaving 11 bases unmatched. CDR3 in DNA: TGTGCCAGTGCCCCCGGGACTAGCGGGGGGTTCCACCAAGAGACCCAGTACTTC. It codes for CASAPGTSGGFHQETQYF.

The CDR3 region is CASSEASLRDTQYF. CDR3 DNA sequence: TGTGCCAGCAGTGAAGCGTCCCTGAGGGATACGCAGTATTTT. The gene calls are TRBV6-1 and TRBJ2-3; no clear D gene. This CDR3 contains 14 residues. Germline lookup yields CDR1 MNHNS and CDR2 SASEGT. V was trimmed by 0 bases and J by 6 bases, leaving 10 bases between them.

The chain recombines TRBV5-4 with TRBJ2-3; D remains ambiguous. In germline, CDR1 is SGHNT, CDR2 YYREEE (reference sequence). The CDR3 spans 15 residues. Trimming cost V 1 base and J 4 bases, with 13 bases left between them. The CDR3, as DNA: TGTGCCAGCAGCTTGAGGCTAGTGAAATCAGATACGCAGTATTTT. Translating it yields CASSLRLVKSDTQYF.

The rearrangement links TRBV10-3 to TRBJ2-7, with TRBD2 matching 9 bases. This CDR3 region has 12 residues. Germline CDR1 reads ENHRY; CDR2 reads SYGVKD. J was trimmed by 1 base and V by 8 bases; bases with no gene match: 0. CDR3 nucleotides: TGTGCCATCGCGGGGGGGTCCTACGAGCAGTACTTC. Residues: CAIAGGSYEQYF.

V usage is TRBV7-2 and J usage is TRBJ2-7, with 8 nucleotides matching TRBD2. Germline V CDR1 and CDR2: SGHTA, FQGNSA. The CDR3 extends over 16 amino acids. V shed 0 bases, J shed 2 bases, and the junction held 6 bases outside the gene matches. The CDR3 DNA reads TGTGCCAGCAGCTTAGCCAGCGGGGGATCGACCTACGAGCAGTACTTC. It specifies CASSLASGGSTYEQYF. Using reference TRBV7-2 and TRBJ2-7 for the parts outside the CDR3, the full variable domain is GAGVSQSPSNKVTEKGKDVELRCDPISGHTALYWYRQSLGQGLEFLIYFQGNSAPDKSGLPSDRFSAERTGGSVSTLTIQRTQQEDSAVYLCASSLASGGSTYEQYFGPGTRLTVT.

V gene TRBV4-2 combines with J gene TRBJ2-7, with 10 bases fitting TRBD2. Germline CDR1 and CDR2: LGHNA and YNFKEQ. CDR3 length: 18 residues. V was clipped by 1 base and J by 5 bases; unmatched bases: 14. The CDR3 nucleotides are TGTGCCAGCAGCCAAGCGATCCAAGCGGGGGGGCCCAGCAACGAGCAGTACTTC. It codes for CASSQAIQAGGPSNEQYF.

This clone was counted once. The gene calls are TRBV15 and TRBJ1-5; maybe TRBD1 (5 bases). Trimming shortened V by 5 bases and J by 9 bases, and 14 bases separated the two germline ends. The CDR3 contains 13 residues. Per germline, CDR1 LNHNV and CDR2 YYDKDF (reference sequence). The CDR3 here is CATSARDGGPQHF. The CDR3 DNA reads TGTGCCACCAGCGCCCGGGACGGGGGGCCCCAGCATTTT.

This clone was seen only a few times. The rearrangement joins TRBV7-9 to TRBJ1-1; D possibly corresponds to TRBD1 (6 bases). CDR3 length equals 14 residues. V lost 5 bases, J lost 5 bases, and 15 bases lay in between. Germline V gene lookup returns CDR1 SEHNR and CDR2 FQNEAQ (reference sequence). CDR3 loop: CASSPPQGWTEAFF. The CDR3 coding sequence is TGTGCCAGCAGCCCCCCCCAGGGGTGGACTGAAGCTTTCTTT.

The table lists this clone with a count of one. The rearrangement links TRBV3-1 (or the pseudogene TRBV3-2) to TRBJ2-3; possibly TRBD1 for D (5 bases). The CDR3 length is 15 residues. V was shortened by 3 bases and J by 4 bases, with 14 bases between the two germline ends. CDR1 and CDR2 from the germline V gene are LGHDT and YNNKEL (reference sequence). The CDR3 is CASSHSGRGADTQYF. CDR3 nucleotide sequence: TGTGCCAGCAGCCACTCAGGGCGTGGGGCAGATACGCAGTATTTT.

The rearrangement joins TRBV12-2 to TRBJ2-5; the table assigns TRBD2, which was not confirmed against the DNA. TRBV12-2 is an annotated pseudogene. This CDR3 has 18 residues. CDR3 in DNA: TGTGCAAAGTCAATAGGGCTAGCACACCCCAGATTCCAAGAGACCCAGTACTTC. As protein: CAKSIGLAHPRFQETQYF.

This clone came up a few times. J is TRBJ1-3 and V is TRBV7-8; D is undetermined. The CDR3 runs 15 residues. Trimming shortened V by 3 bases and J by 2 bases, and 11 bases separated the two germline ends. CDR1 is SGHVS, CDR2 FQNEAQ, per germline. Written as DNA, the CDR3 is TGTGCCAGCAGCTTTGCGGGATTTGCTGGAAACACCATATATTTT. Translated, it gives CASSFAGFAGNTIYF.

The chain recombines TRBV6-6 with TRBJ2-1; 12 nucleotides match TRBD2. CDR3 length: 15 residues. Germline values: CDR1 MNHNY, CDR2 SVGAGI (reference sequence). J lost 7 bases, V lost 6 bases, and 7 bases had no gene match. The CDR3 region has the DNA TGTGCCAGCAGCCTCGGACTAGCGGGGCGTAATGAGCAGTTCTTC. Translated, it gives CASSLGLAGRNEQFF.

The chain is built from TRBV5-4 and TRBJ2-5; 8 nucleotides match TRBD2. CDR1 SGHNT and CDR2 YYREEE come from the germline V gene (reference sequence). This CDR3 has 15 amino acids. The V gene end was trimmed by 6 bases and the J gene end by 1 base; junction bases not matched to a gene: 8. For the CDR3, the DNA is TGTGCCAGCACCAAGGCGGGGGGAACCCAAGAGACCCAGTACTTC. It codes for CASTKAGGTQETQYF.